This T cell receptor beta chain comes out of a study of identical twins. MiXCR was run by TCRdb on the 5' RACE reads, yielding one entry per CDR3 protein. The table includes approximately 550,000 distinct CDR3 sequences, more than 20% detected once. The CDR3 is 16 residues long. Trimming left V 3 bases short and J 4 bases short, with 17 bases between. CDR1 is WNHNN, CDR2 SYGVQD, per germline (reference sequence). In addition, the sample was reused for a study of yellow fever vaccine responses in identical twins.

The sequence came from a woman between 18 and 30 years old in good health. The chain couples TRBV10-1 to TRBJ2-3; no clear D gene. The sequencing sample was made of CD4+ T cells sorted from blood. The CDR3, as DNA: TGCGCCAGCAGTGACCGAACCTTCCCGCAGGCAGATACGCAGTATTTT. Its protein product is CASSDRTFPQADTQYF.